What follows are 16 T cell receptor beta chains derived from one specimen sequenced in a study of blood T cell repertoires in COVID-19. Method: immunoSEQ multiplex PCR; TCRdb's copy keeps in-frame clones and lacks some. The table records about 200,000 clones, roughly 80% of them present only once. Sequencing was performed on peripheral blood. These receptors originate from a man aged 45-65 years who had recovered from COVID-19.

This chain uses TRBV10-3 with TRBJ2-2; D call uncertain. The CDR3 consists of 17 residues. Germline loops: CDR1 ENHRY, CDR2 SYGVKD. Trimming took off 4 bases at V and 4 bases at J, with 19 bases between the two ends. The CDR3: CAISVTGDIMGTGELFF. The CDR3 coding sequence is TGTGCCATCAGTGTAACCGGTGACATCATGGGCACCGGGGAGCTGTTTTTT.

CDR3 protein: CAYRAGVREQYF. The CDR3 DNA reads TGTGCCTACCGAGCGGGAGTGCGCGAGCAGTACTTC. V and J are TRBV6-5 and TRBJ2-7, with 8 bases matching TRBD2. This CDR3 contains 12 residues. The trim removed 11 bases at V and 6 bases at J, leaving 9 bases unmatched. CDR1 and CDR2 from the germline V gene are MNHEY and SVGAGI.

The rearrangement joins TRBV6-2 or TRBV6-3 to TRBJ1-2, with 8 positions matching TRBD1. Trimming cost V 4 bases and J 0 bases; bases outside gene matches: 4. The CDR3 extends over 15 amino acids. Germline CDR1 is MNHEY and CDR2 is SVGEGT. The CDR3 DNA sequence: TGTGCCAGCAGTTCCAGACAGGGGCCTAACTATGGCTACACCTTC. Residues: CASSSRQGPNYGYTF.

V usage is TRBV30 and J usage is TRBJ1-5; D is ambiguous. Germline V gene sequence: CDR1 GTSNPN, CDR2 SVGIG (reference sequence). The CDR3 is made up of 14 amino acids. V dropped 4 bases and J dropped 10 bases, with 20 bases sitting between them. CDR3: CAWNLQWEVEPQHF. CDR3 DNA sequence: TGTGCCTGGAATTTACAGTGGGAGGTGGAACCCCAGCATTTT.

The chain combines TRBV29-1 with TRBJ1-1; D gene ambiguous. Per the germline V gene, CDR1 is SQVTM and CDR2 is ANQGSEA. The germline V and J ends were trimmed by 4 bases and 7 bases, with 7 bases remaining between them. The CDR3 runs to 10 residues. Here the CDR3 DNA reads TGCAGCGTTGGAGACCATGAAGCTTTCTTT. It encodes CSVGDHEAFF.

V gene TRBV7-8 combines with J gene TRBJ2-5; the match to TRBD2 covers 7 bases. Germline CDR1 is SGHVS and CDR2 is FQNEAQ. The CDR3 length is 14 residues. The V and J ends lost 0 bases and 3 bases, in that order; junction bases with no gene match: 1. The CDR3 DNA reads TGTGCCAGCAGCTTAGCCGGGGGGAAAGAGACCCAGTACTTC. Amino acids: CASSLAGGKETQYF.

This clone was seen more than once but under ten times. The chain couples TRBV5-4 to TRBJ1-2, with 12 bases that match TRBD1. CDR1 is SGHNT and CDR2 is YYREEE in the germline V gene (reference sequence). The CDR3 covers 15 residues. Trimming removed 4 bases from V and 8 bases from J; junction bases left unmatched: 9. The CDR3 DNA reads TGTGCCAGCAGCCTACAGGGACAGGGGGCAAGGGGCTACACCTTC. Residues: CASSLQGQGARGYTF. The full variable domain, rest sourced from reference TRBV5-4 and TRBJ1-2, is ETGVTQSPTHLIKTRGQQVTLRCSSQSGHNTVSWYQQALGQGPQFIFQYYREEENGRGNFPPRFSGLQFPNYSSELNVNALELDDSALYLCASSLQGQGARGYTFGSGTRLTVV.

The chain uses TRBV19 and TRBJ2-5; TRBD2 aligns across 7 bases. V lost 7 bases, J lost 4 bases, and 21 bases stayed unmatched. CDR3 length: 18 amino acids. The germline CDR1 and CDR2 sequences are LNHDA and SQIVND (reference sequence). As DNA, the CDR3 is TGTGCCAGTACGAGGTTTTCTAGCGGCGTACCAACTACAGAGACCCAGTACTTC. Its protein product is CASTRFSSGVPTTETQYF.

V gene TRBV7-2 combines with J gene TRBJ1-6; unclear D gene. V shed 5 bases and J shed 9 bases, with 14 bases lying between them. This CDR3 contains 14 residues. Germline V gives CDR1 SGHTA, CDR2 FQGNSA. CDR3 DNA: TGTGCCAGCAGCCCACGGACGGGAGGTTCACCCCTCCACTTT. Its protein product is CASSPRTGGSPLHF.

The rearrangement links TRBV21-1 to TRBJ2-2; the D call of TRBD2 is as the table states it, not checked on the DNA. TRBV21-1 is an annotated pseudogene. The CDR3 runs 20 residues. CDR3 region: CASSKAGTGGTSGHTGELFF. CDR3 nucleotides: TGTGCCAGCAGCAAAGCTGGGACAGGGGGGACTAGCGGCCACACCGGGGAGCTGTTTTTT.

This rearrangement joins TRBV6-2 or TRBV6-3 to TRBJ2-1, with a possible D match to TRBD2 (6 bases). The CDR3 runs 17 residues. The V gene's germline CDR1 is MNHEY and CDR2 SVGEGT. V was clipped by 2 bases and J by 5 bases, with 19 bases between them. The CDR3 bases are TGTGCCAGCAGTTACCGGGGCGGGCTAGCGACGAACAATGAGCAGTTCTTC. Translation gives CASSYRGGLATNNEQFF.

This chain uses TRBV28 with TRBJ1-1; TRBD1 aligns across 9 bases. Germline CDR1 reads MDHEN; CDR2 reads SYDVKM. V was clipped by 6 bases and J by 3 bases; unmatched bases: 14. The CDR3 is made up of 17 amino acids. The CDR3 loop is CASSPFHWDREDTEAFF. The CDR3 DNA sequence: TGTGCCAGCAGCCCATTTCATTGGGACAGGGAGGACACTGAAGCTTTCTTT.

The J gene is TRBJ2-3, the V gene TRBV28; 7 bases are a match to TRBD2. Germline V gene lookup returns CDR1 MDHEN and CDR2 SYDVKM. Trimming cost V 7 bases and J 4 bases; bases outside gene matches: 5. The CDR3 contains 13 residues. DNA for the CDR3: TGTGCCAGCATTGCGGGAGTCGCAGATACGCAGTATTTT. It codes for CASIAGVADTQYF.

This chain links TRBV27 with TRBJ2-2, with unresolved D. V lost 4 bases to trimming and J lost 5 bases, with 14 bases between them. This CDR3 region has 15 residues. From germline, CDR1 is MNHEY and CDR2 SMNVEV (reference sequence). DNA for the CDR3: TGTGCCAGCAGTTCCCAAATTTTCGGGACCGGGGAGCTGTTTTTT. This translates into CASSSQIFGTGELFF.

Many counts were recorded for this clone. The gene calls are TRBV19 and TRBJ1-2; D is perhaps TRBD1 (5 bases). The germline V gene encodes CDR1 LNHDA and CDR2 SQIVND (reference sequence). Trimming took off 5 bases at V and 3 bases at J, with 16 bases between the two ends. The CDR3 contains 15 residues. This CDR3 reads CASSYQGFEDYGYTF. For the CDR3, the DNA is TGTGCCAGTAGTTACCAGGGTTTCGAGGACTATGGCTACACCTTC.

As for this clone: The same CDR3 arises from other DNA sequences in this sample as well. This chain uses TRBV28 with TRBJ2-7; D possibly corresponds to TRBD2 (6 bases). V shed 3 bases and J shed 4 bases, with 13 bases lying between them. From germline, CDR1 is MDHEN and CDR2 SYDVKM. The CDR3 runs 14 residues. The CDR3 DNA reads TGTGCCAGCAGTTTGCAGGGACTCTCTTACGAGCAGTACTTC. It translates to CASSLQGLSYEQYF.